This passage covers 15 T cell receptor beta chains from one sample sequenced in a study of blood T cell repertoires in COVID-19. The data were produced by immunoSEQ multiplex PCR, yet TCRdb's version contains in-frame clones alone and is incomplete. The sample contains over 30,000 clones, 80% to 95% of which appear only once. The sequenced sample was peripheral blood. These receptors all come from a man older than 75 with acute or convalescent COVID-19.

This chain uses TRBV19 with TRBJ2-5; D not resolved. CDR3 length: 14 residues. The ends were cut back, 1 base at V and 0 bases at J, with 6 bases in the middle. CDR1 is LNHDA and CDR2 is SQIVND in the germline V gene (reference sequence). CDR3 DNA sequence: TGTGCCAGTAGTATAGCAACTGACCAAGAGACCCAGTACTTC. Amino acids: CASSIATDQETQYF.

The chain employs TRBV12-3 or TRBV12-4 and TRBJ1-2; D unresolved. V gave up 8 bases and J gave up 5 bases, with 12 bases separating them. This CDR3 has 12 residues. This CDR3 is CASSRREYGYTF. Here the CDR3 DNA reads TGTGCCAGCTCAAGGCGGGAGTATGGCTACACCTTC.

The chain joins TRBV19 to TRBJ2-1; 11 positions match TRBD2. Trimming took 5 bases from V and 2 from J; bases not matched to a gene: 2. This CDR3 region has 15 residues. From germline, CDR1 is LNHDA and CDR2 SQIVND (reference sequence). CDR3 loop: CASSVGLAAYNEQFF. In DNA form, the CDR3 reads TGTGCCAGTAGTGTGGGACTAGCGGCCTACAATGAGCAGTTCTTC.

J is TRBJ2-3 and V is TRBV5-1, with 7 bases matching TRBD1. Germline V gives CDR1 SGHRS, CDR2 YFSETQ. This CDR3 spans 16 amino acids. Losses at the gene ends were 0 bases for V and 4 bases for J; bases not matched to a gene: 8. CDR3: CASSLGAQQGADTQYF. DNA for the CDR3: TGCGCCAGCAGCTTGGGGGCCCAGCAGGGGGCAGATACGCAGTATTTT.

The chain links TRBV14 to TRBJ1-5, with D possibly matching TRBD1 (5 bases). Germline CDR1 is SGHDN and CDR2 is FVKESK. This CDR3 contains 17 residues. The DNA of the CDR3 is TGTGAGGTCCTACGGGCAGGGTATTTTGTTAGCAATCAGCCCCAGCATTTT. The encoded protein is CEVLRAGYFVSNQPQHF. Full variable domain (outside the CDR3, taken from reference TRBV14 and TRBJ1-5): EAGVTQFPSHSVIEKGQTVTLRCDPISGHDNLYWYRRVMGKEIKFLLHFVKESKQDESGMPNNRFLAERTGGTYSTLKVQPAELEDSGVYFCEVLRAGYFVSNQPQHFGDGTRLSIL.

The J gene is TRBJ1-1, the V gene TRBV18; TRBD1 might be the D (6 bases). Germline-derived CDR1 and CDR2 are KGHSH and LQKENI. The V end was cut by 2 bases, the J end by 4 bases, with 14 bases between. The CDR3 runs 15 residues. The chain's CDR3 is CASSPATGWSTEAFF. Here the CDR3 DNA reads TGTGCCAGCTCACCAGCGACAGGTTGGAGCACTGAAGCTTTCTTT.

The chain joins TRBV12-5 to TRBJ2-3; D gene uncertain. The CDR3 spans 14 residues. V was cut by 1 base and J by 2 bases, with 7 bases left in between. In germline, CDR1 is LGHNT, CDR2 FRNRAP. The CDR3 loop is CASGLDRVTDTQYF. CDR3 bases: TGTGCTAGTGGTTTGGACAGAGTCACAGATACGCAGTATTTT.

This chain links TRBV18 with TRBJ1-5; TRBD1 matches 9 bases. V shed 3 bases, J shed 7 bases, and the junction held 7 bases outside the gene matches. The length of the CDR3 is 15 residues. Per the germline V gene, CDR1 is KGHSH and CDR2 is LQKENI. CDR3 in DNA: TGTGCCAGCTCACCGGGACAGGGAGTGGGGCAGCCCCAGCATTTT. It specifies CASSPGQGVGQPQHF.

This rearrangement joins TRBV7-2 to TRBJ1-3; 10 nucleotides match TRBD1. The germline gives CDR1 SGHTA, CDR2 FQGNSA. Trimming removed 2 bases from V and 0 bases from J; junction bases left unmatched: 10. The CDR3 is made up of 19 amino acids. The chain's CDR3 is CASSLRRQGAITSGNTIYF. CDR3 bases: TGTGCCAGCAGCTTAAGGAGACAGGGGGCTATTACCTCTGGAAACACCATATATTTT.

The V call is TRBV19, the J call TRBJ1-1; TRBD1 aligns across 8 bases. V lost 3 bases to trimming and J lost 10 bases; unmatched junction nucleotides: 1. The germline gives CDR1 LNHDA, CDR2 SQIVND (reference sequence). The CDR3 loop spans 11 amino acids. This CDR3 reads CASSIGQGAFF. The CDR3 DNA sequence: TGTGCCAGTAGTATCGGACAGGGAGCTTTCTTT.

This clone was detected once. This CDR3 reads CATQTGGRTEAFF. In DNA, the CDR3 is TGTGCCACCCAGACAGGGGGCCGAACTGAAGCTTTCTTT. The rearrangement links TRBV19 to TRBJ1-1; 10 bases map to TRBD1. V lost 10 bases and J lost 5; bases outside the gene matches: 7. Germline V gene data show CDR1 as LNHDA and CDR2 as SQIVND (reference sequence). The CDR3 spans 13 residues. Together with reference TRBV19 and TRBJ1-1, the CDR3 gives the full variable domain: DGGITQSPKYLFRKEGQNVTLSCEQNLNHDAMYWYRQDPGQGLRLIYYSQIVNDFQKGDIAEGYSVSREKKESFPLTVTSAQKNPTAFYLCATQTGGRTEAFFGQGTRLTVV.

The CDR3 DNA sequence: TGTGCCAGCAGCTCGGCTAGCACCACCAAGCAGTTCTTC. It translates to CASSSASTTKQFF. This chain uses TRBV7-3 with TRBJ2-1, with a weak D call TRBD2 (5 bases). V lost 4 bases and J lost 11, with 15 bases in between. Germline V gives CDR1 SGHTA, CDR2 FQGTGA. The CDR3 extends over 13 amino acids.

CDR3 sequence: CSVEDYETGGQFFGTQYF. The CDR3 DNA reads TGCAGCGTTGAAGATTACGAGACAGGGGGCCAGTTTTTCGGGACCCAGTACTTC. The J gene is TRBJ2-5, the V gene TRBV29-1; 10 bases line up with TRBD1. The V gene's germline CDR1 is SQVTM and CDR2 ANQGSEA. The CDR3 is 18 amino acids. V lost 0 bases and J lost 7; bases outside the gene matches: 17.

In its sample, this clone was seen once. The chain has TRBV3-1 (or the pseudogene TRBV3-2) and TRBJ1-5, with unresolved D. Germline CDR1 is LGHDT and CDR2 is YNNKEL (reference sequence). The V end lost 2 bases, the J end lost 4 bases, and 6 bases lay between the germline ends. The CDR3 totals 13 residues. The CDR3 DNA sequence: TGTGCCAGCAGCCAAAGCAGGAATCAGCCCCAGCATTTT. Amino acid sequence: CASSQSRNQPQHF.

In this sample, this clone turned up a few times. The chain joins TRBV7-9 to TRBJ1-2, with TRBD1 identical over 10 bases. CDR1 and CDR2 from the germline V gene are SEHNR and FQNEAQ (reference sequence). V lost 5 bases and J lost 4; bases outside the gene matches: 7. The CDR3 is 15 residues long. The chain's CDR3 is CASSARDRGPYGYTF. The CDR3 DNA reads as TGTGCCAGCAGCGCTAGGGACAGGGGCCCCTATGGCTACACCTTC.